The clone carrying this TCR beta chain was detected only a few times. Its antigen remains unidentified. The data stem from a study of blood T cells in healthy people across ages. Study results and limitations: There was a strong correlation between TCR beta diversity and naive T cell percentage. It was not possible, with unsorted PBMCs, to conclusively compare naive and antigen-experienced cells.

Each sample gave at least 6.5 million isolated PBMCs. The use of a sample-barcoded 5' primer and a J-beta primer mix characterized a second PCR of roughly 6 to 12 cycles. A 12-random-nucleotide template-switch adaptor tagged each cDNA molecule. TCRdb ran MiXCR on the 5' RACE reads and lists one entry per CDR3 protein. The profile shows about 1.1 million distinct CDR3 sequences, under 40% of them singletons. This TCR was recovered from a man younger than 30 in good health. The specimen was blood.

The chain's CDR3 is CASSQLSYGYTF. The CDR3 DNA reads TGTGCCAGCAGCCAACTCAGCTATGGCTACACCTTC. This chain links TRBV3-1 with TRBJ1-2, with D unresolved. The CDR3 is 12 amino acids. The germline V gene has CDR1 LGHDT and CDR2 YNNKEL (reference sequence). Trimming removed 2 bases at V and 4 bases at J, with 5 bases between.